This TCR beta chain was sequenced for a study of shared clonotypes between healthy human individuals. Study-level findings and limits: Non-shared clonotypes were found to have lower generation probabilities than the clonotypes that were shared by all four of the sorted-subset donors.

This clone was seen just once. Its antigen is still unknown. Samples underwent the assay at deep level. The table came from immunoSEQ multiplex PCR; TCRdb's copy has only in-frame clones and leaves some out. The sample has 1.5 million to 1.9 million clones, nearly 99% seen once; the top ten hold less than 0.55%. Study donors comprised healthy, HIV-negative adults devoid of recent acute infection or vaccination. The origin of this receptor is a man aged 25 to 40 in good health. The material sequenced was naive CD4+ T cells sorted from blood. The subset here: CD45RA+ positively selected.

For the CDR3, the DNA is TGTGCCAGCAGTTACTCGCTAGCGGGGTACAATGAGCAGTTCTTC. It codes for CASSYSLAGYNEQFF. The V gene is TRBV6-5, the J gene TRBJ2-1, with TRBD2 matching over 9 bases. J was trimmed by 4 bases and V by 0 bases; bases with no gene match: 1. CDR1 MNHEY and CDR2 SVGAGI come from the germline V gene. The CDR3 totals 15 residues.